This TCR beta chain was recorded in a study of STAT5B mutations in CD4+ large granular lymphocyte leukemia. Healthy controls were blood donor buffy coats. Clones were read by immunoSEQ multiplex PCR, and TCRdb kept only the in-frame ones, dropping some. The repertoire consists of 38,000 or so clones, with approximately 85% occurring once and the leading ten covering less than 1.5%. Unmatched junction bases numbered 7, after V lost 4 bases and J lost 15 bases. This CDR3 has 12 residues. In germline, CDR1 is SQVTM, CDR2 ANQGSEA. Sequencing was done on a sample of CD4+ T cells from blood buffy coats. The source of this sequence is a human donor in good health. The gene calls are TRBV29-1 and TRBJ2-4; 12 positions agree with TRBD1. The CDR3 nucleotides read TGCAGCGTTGGGGACGGGGACAGGGGGCCGTACTTC. Its translation is CSVGDGDRGPYF. The whole variable domain, remainder taken from reference TRBV29-1 and TRBJ2-4, is SAVISQKPSRDICQRGTSLTIQCQVDSQVTMMFWYRQQPGQSLTLIATANQGSEATYESGFVIDKFPISRPNLTFSTLTVSNMSPEDSSIYLCSVGDGDRGPYFGAGTRLSVL.